This T cell receptor (beta chain) was documented in a study of cytomegalovirus exposure and HLA in healthy donors. The study, taken as a whole, reports: Available immune exposure information covered CMV serostatus only. A further, later analysis showed that HLA-associated TCR beta chains (compared with equally common others) were more clonally expanded. Most TCR sequences were rare, but some public TCRs occurred in many donors.

The count of this clone is one. Its antigen remains unidentified. The donors gave bone marrow, and they were healthy. Germline CDR1 and CDR2: GTSNPN and SVGIG (reference sequence). The V gene lost 4 bases and the J gene lost 8 bases, with 18 bases spanning the gap. The CDR3 runs to 14 residues. 60 Vbeta and 13 Jbeta primers were used in PCR. Produced via immunoSEQ multiplex PCR; TCRdb's table is partial and in-frame only. The sample shows about 140,000 clones, 80% of them seen only once. The chain joins TRBV30 to TRBJ1-3; D is perhaps TRBD1 (5 bases). This sequence originates from a man younger than 40 in good health and CMV-seronegative. Sequenced material: PBMCs. The CDR3 DNA reads as TGTGCCTGGAACACGGGACTCCTGGGGGACACCATATATTTT. It encodes CAWNTGLLGDTIYF.